There are a few counts of the clone carrying this T cell receptor (beta chain). CDR1 is DFQATT, CDR2 SNEGSKA, per germline (reference sequence). With V trimmed by 5 bases and J by 7 bases, 16 bases remained unmatched. The CDR3 runs 16 residues. The authors ran a second PCR of about 7 to 12 cycles using a sample-barcoded 5' primer and a J-beta primer mix. Unique molecular identifiers of 12 random nucleotides labeled each cDNA. TCRdb called the 5' RACE reads again in MiXCR, with one record for every CDR3 protein. This sample has about 640,000 distinct CDR3 sequences, with about 53% found just once. The record originates from a study of blood T cells in healthy people across ages. In terms of origin and age, donors were healthy Caucasian individuals from Russia aged about 6 to 95. Donors gave around 10 milliliters of peripheral blood apiece. The authors extracted at least 6 micrograms of total RNA per sample.

The chain is built from TRBV20-1 and TRBJ2-5, with TRBD2 identical over 10 bases. This sequence was found in a man between 60 and 75 years old in good health. Sequenced sample: blood. The CDR3 is CSAPLGRASGGRTQYF. The CDR3 bases are TGCAGTGCTCCCCTGGGGCGGGCTAGCGGGGGTCGGACCCAGTACTTC.